Below, one TCR beta chain is given with its context. The data belong to a study of blood T cell repertoires in COVID-19. Overall study: Samples representing acute and convalescent COVID-19 were sourced from the United States, Italy and Spain. In each case, the material was cDNA or gDNA derived from T cells, B-cell-depleted T cells, or PBMCs.

As processed by the authors: Estimates of nucleated cell counts were drawn from the amplification of reference gene primers. The data were produced by immunoSEQ multiplex PCR, yet TCRdb's version contains in-frame clones alone and is incomplete. V and J calls and clone size are those listed in that table; D and trimming were worked out from the DNA. The sample lists 95,000 to 110,000 clones, approximately 88% occurring once. Germline loops: CDR1 SQVTM, CDR2 ANQGSEA. Trimming cost V 6 bases and J 5 bases, with 16 bases left between them. This CDR3 is 14 amino acids long. This chain links TRBV29-1 with TRBJ1-4, with D maybe TRBD1 (6 bases). This clonotype was sampled from a man between 50 and 59 years old with active or convalescent COVID-19. The specimen sequenced was peripheral blood. CDR3 in amino acids: CSVIPGVGNEKLFF. For the CDR3, the DNA is TGCAGCGTCATACCAGGGGTAGGAAATGAAAAACTGTTTTTT.